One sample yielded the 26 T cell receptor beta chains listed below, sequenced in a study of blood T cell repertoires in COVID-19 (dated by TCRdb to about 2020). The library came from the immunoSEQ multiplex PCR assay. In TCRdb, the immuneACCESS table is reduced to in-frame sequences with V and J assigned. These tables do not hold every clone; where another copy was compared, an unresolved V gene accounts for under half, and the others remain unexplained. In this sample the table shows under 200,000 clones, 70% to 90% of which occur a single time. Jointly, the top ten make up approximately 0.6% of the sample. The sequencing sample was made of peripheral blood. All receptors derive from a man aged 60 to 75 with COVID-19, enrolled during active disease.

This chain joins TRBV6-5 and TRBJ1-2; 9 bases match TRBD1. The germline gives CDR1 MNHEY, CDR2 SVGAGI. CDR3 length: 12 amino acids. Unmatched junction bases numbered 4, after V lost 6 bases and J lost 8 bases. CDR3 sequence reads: CASRDRGQGYTF. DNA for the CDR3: TGTGCCAGCAGGGACAGGGGTCAAGGCTACACCTTC.

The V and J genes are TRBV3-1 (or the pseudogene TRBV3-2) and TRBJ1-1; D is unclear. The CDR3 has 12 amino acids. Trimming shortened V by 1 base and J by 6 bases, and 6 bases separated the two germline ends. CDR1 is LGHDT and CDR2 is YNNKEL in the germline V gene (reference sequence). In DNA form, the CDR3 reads TGTGCCAGCAGCCAAGTCCAGGCTGAAGCTTTCTTT. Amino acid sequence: CASSQVQAEAFF.

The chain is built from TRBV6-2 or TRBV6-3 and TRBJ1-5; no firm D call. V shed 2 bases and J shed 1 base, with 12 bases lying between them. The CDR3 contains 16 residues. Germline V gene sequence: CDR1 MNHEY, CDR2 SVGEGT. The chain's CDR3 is CASSYSPGKSNQPQHF. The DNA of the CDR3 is TGTGCCAGCAGTTACAGTCCCGGTAAGAGCAATCAGCCCCAGCATTTT.

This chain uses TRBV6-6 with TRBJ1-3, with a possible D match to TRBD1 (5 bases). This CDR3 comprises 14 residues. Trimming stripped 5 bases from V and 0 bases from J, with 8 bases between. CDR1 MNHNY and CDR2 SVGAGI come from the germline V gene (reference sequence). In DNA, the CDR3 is TGTGCCAGCAGTAAACAGGACTCTGGAAACACCATATATTTT. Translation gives CASSKQDSGNTIYF.

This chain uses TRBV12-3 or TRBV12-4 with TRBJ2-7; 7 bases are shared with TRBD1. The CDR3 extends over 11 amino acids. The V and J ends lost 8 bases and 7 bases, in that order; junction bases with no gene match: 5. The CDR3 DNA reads TGTGCCAGCGTACAGGGGTTTGAGCAGTACTTC. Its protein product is CASVQGFEQYF.

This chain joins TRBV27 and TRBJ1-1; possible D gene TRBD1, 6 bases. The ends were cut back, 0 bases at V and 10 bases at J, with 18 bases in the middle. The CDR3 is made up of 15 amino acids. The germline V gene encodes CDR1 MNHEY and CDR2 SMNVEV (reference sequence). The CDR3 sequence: CASSLSVGTARGAFF. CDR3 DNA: TGTGCCAGCAGTTTATCGGTAGGGACGGCCAGGGGAGCTTTCTTT.

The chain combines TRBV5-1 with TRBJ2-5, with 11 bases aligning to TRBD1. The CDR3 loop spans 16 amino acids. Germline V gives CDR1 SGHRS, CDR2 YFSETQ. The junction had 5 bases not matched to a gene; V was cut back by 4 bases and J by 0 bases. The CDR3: CASSRGQGAYQETQYF. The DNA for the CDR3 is TGCGCCAGCAGCCGCGGACAGGGGGCCTACCAAGAGACCCAGTACTTC.

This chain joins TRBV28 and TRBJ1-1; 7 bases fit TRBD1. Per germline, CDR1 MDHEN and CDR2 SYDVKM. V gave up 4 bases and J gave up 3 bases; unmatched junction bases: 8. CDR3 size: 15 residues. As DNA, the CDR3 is TGTGCCAGCAGTTCACAGGGGTTTTGGGACACTGAAGCTTTCTTT. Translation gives CASSSQGFWDTEAFF.

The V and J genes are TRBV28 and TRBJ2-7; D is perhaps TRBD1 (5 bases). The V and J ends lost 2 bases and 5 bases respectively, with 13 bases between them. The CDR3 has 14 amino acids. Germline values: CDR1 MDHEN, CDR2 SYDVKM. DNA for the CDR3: TGTGCCAGCAGTTTAAGGGGAATAAGGGACGAGCAGTACTTC. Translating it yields CASSLRGIRDEQYF.

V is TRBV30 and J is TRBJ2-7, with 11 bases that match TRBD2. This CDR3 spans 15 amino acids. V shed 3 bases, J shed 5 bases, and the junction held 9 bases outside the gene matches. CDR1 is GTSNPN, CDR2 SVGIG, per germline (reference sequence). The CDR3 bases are TGTGCCTGGAGCGGGCTAGCGGGAGGCGGGCACGAGCAGTACTTC. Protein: CAWSGLAGGGHEQYF.

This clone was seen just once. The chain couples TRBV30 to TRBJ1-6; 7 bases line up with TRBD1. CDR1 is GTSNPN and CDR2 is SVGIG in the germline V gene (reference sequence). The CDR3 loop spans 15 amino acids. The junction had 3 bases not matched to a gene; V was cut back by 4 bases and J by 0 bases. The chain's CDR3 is CAWKGQSSYNSPLHF. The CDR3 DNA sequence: TGTGCCTGGAAGGGACAGAGCTCCTATAATTCACCCCTCCACTTT.

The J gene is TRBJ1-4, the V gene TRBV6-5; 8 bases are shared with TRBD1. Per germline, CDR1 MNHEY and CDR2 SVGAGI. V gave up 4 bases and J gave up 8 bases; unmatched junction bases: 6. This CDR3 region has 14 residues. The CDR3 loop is CASSLGQGEEKLFF. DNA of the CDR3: TGTGCCAGCAGTTTAGGACAGGGTGAGGAAAAACTGTTTTTT.

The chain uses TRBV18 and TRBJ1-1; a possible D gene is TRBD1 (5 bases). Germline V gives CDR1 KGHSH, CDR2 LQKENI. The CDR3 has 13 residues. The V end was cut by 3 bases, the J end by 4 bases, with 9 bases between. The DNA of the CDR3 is TGTGCCAGCTCACCCACGGGGGGCACTGAAGCTTTCTTT. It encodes CASSPTGGTEAFF.

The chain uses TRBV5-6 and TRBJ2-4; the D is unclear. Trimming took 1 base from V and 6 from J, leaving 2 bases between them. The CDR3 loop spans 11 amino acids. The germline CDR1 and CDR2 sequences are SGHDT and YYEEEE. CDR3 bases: TGTGCCAGCAGCTTGCTAAACATTCAGTACTTC. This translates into CASSLLNIQYF.

CDR3 in DNA: TGTGCCAGTAGTACCCGGGACAGGGGCTCTGGAAACACCATATATTTT. Its protein product is CASSTRDRGSGNTIYF. This chain joins TRBV19 and TRBJ1-3; 10 bases agree with TRBD1. J lost 0 bases, V lost 4 bases, and 3 bases had no gene match. CDR1 and CDR2 (germline): LNHDA, SQIVND (reference sequence). The CDR3 extends over 16 amino acids.

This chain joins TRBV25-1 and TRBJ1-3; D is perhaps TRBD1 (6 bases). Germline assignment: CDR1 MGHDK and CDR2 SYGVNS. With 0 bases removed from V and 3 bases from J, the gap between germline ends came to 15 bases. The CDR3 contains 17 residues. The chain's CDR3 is CASSEYTQARGGNTIYF. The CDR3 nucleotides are TGTGCCAGCAGTGAATATACCCAGGCCAGGGGTGGAAACACCATATATTTT.

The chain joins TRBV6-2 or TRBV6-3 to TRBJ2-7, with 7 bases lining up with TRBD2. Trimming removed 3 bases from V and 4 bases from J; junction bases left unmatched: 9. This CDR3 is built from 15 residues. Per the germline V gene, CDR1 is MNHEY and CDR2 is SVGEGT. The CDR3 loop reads CASSYDAGVLYEQYF. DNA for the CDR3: TGTGCCAGCAGTTATGATGCGGGAGTTTTATACGAGCAGTACTTC.

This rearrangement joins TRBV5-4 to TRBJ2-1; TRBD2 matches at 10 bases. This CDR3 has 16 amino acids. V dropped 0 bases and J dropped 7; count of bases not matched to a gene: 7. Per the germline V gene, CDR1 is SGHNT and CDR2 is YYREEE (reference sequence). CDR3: CASSLGAGGSQNEQFF. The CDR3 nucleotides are TGTGCCAGCAGCTTGGGAGCGGGGGGGAGTCAGAATGAGCAGTTCTTC.

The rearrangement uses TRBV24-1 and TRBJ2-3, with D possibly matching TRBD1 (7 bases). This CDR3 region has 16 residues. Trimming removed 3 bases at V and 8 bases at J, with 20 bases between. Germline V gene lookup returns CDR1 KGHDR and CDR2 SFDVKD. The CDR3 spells CATSDLNQGGSGTQYF. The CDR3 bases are TGTGCCACCAGTGATCTTAATCAGGGGGGTAGTGGTACGCAGTATTTT.

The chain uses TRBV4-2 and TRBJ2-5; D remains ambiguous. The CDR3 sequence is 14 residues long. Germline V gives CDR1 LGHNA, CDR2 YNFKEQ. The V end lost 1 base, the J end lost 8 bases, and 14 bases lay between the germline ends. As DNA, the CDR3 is TGTGCCAGCAGCCAAGTCAAAGACTTGCATACCCAGTACTTC. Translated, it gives CASSQVKDLHTQYF.

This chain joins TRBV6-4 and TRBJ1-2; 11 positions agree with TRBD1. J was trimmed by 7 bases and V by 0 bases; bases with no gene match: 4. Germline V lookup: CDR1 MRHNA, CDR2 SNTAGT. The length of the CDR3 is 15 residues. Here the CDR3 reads CASSDSPGQGGGYTF. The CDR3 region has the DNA TGTGCCAGCAGTGACTCACCGGGACAGGGGGGTGGCTACACCTTC.

CDR3 bases: TGCGCCAGCAGCTTAACCGGGACTAAAGAGTACGAGCAGTACTTC. Translated, it gives CASSLTGTKEYEQYF. This chain uses TRBV5-1 with TRBJ2-7, with 7 bases lining up with TRBD2. This CDR3 is 15 amino acids long. Germline trimming cut 2 bases from V and 4 bases from J; bases unmatched to any gene: 9. From germline, CDR1 is SGHRS and CDR2 YFSETQ. Filled out from reference TRBV5-1 and TRBJ2-7, the complete variable domain reads KAGVTQTPRYLIKTRGQQVTLSCSPISGHRSVSWYQQTPGQGLQFLFEYFSETQRNKGNFPGRFSGRQFSNSRSEMNVSTLELGDSALYLCASSLTGTKEYEQYFGPGTRLTVT.

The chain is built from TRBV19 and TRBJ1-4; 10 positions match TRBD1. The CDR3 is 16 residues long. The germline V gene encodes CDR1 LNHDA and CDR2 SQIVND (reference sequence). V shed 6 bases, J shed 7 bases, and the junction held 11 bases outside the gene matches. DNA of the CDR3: TGTGCCAGTAGCCAGGGACAGGGGACGGGCGGTGAAAAACTGTTTTTT. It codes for CASSQGQGTGGEKLFF. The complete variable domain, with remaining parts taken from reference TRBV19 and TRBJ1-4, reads DGGITQSPKYLFRKEGQNVTLSCEQNLNHDAMYWYRQDPGQGLRLIYYSQIVNDFQKGDIAEGYSVSREKKESFPLTVTSAQKNPTAFYLCASSQGQGTGGEKLFFGSGTQLSVL.

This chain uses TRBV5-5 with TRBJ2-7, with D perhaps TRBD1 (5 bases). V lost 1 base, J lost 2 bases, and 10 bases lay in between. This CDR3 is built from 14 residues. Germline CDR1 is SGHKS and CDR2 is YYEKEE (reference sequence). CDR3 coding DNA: TGTGCCAGCAGCTTGTCTCCGGACACCTACGAGCAGTACTTC. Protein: CASSLSPDTYEQYF. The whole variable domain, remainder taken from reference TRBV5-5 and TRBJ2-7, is DAGVTQSPTHLIKTRGQQVTLRCSPISGHKSVSWYQQVLGQGPQFIFQYYEKEERGRGNFPDRFSARQFPNYSSELNVNALLLGDSALYLCASSLSPDTYEQYFGPGTRLTVT.

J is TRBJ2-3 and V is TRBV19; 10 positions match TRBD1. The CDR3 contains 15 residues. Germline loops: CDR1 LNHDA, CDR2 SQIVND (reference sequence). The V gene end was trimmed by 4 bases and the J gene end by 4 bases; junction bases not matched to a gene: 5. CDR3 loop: CASSRQGASSDTQYF. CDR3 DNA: TGTGCCAGTAGTAGACAGGGGGCGTCCTCAGATACGCAGTATTTT.

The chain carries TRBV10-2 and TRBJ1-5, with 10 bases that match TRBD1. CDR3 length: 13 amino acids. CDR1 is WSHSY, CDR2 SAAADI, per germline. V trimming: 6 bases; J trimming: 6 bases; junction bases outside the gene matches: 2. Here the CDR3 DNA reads TGCGCCAGCAGGGGGACAGGGGCTCAGCCCCAGCATTTT. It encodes CASRGTGAQPQHF.